This T cell receptor (beta chain) was recorded in a study of response to subunit inactivated influenza vaccine. Each CDR3 protein gets one entry after TCRdb re-called the RT-PCR reads with MiXCR. This table holds roughly 630,000 distinct CDR3 sequences, around 15% found once. In its sample, this clonotype was seen many times. This CDR3 spans 11 amino acids. V lost 6 bases and J lost 11, with 12 bases in between. The sequence was collected from a man aged 50 to 59 who received an inactivated influenza vaccine. The sequencing used PBMCs from blood, collected approximately 15 days before vaccination. The rearrangement joins TRBV12-3 or TRBV12-4 to TRBJ2-3; D is unclear. The CDR3 spells CASRASVRQYF. The CDR3 DNA follows: TGTGCCAGCAGAGCCTCGGTACGGCAGTATTTT.